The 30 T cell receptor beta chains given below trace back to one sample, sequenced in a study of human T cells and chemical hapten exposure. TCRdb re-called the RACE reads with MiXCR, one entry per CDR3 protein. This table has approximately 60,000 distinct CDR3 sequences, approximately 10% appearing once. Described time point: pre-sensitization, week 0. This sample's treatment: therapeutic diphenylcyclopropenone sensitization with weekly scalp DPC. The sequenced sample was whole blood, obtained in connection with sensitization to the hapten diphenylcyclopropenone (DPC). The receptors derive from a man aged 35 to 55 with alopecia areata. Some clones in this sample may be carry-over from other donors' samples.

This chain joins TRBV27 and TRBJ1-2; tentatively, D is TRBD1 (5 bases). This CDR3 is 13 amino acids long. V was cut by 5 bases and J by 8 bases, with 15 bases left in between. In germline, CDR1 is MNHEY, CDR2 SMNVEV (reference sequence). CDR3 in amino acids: CASSLRGPEGYTF. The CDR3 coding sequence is TGTGCCAGCAGTCTCCGGGGACCCGAAGGCTACACCTTC.

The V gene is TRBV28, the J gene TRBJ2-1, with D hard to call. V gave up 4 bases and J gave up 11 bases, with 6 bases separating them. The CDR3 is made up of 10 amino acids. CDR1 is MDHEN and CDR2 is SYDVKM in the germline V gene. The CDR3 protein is CASSSYQQFF. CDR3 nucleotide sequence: TGTGCCAGCAGTTCGTATCAGCAGTTCTTC.

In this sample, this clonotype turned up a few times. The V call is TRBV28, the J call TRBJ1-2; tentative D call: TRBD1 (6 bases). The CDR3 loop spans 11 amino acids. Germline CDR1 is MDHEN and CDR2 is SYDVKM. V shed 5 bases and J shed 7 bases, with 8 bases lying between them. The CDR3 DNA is TGTGCCAGCAGTACGGGGGCTGGCTACACCTTC. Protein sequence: CASSTGAGYTF.

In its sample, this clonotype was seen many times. The CDR3 DNA reads as TGCGCCAGCAGCTCATCCGGGACAGCTCCATCTGGGGCCAACGTCCTGACTTTC. This sequence encodes CASSSSGTAPSGANVLTF. The rearrangement links TRBV5-1 to TRBJ2-6; 7 bases are shared with TRBD1. CDR3 length: 18 residues. The V gene's germline CDR1 is SGHRS and CDR2 YFSETQ. V trimming: 3 bases; J trimming: 1 base; junction bases outside the gene matches: 10. Combining the CDR3 with reference TRBV5-1 and TRBJ2-6 gives the whole variable domain KAGVTQTPRYLIKTRGQQVTLSCSPISGHRSVSWYQQTPGQGLQFLFEYFSETQRNKGNFPGRFSGRQFSNSRSEMNVSTLELGDSALYLCASSSSGTAPSGANVLTFGAGSRLTVL.

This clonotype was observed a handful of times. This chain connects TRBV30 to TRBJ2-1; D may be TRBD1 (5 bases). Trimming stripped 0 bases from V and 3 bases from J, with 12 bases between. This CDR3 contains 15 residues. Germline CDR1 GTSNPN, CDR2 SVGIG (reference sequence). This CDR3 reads CAWSVGAIDYNEQFF. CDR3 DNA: TGTGCCTGGAGTGTAGGGGCGATAGACTACAATGAGCAGTTCTTC.

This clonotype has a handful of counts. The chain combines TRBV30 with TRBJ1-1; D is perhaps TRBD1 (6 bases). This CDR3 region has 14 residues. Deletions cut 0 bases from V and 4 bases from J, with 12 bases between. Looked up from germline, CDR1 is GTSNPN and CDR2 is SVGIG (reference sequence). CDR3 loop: CAWSVWGASTEAFF. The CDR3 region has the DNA TGTGCCTGGAGTGTTTGGGGGGCGAGCACTGAAGCTTTCTTT.

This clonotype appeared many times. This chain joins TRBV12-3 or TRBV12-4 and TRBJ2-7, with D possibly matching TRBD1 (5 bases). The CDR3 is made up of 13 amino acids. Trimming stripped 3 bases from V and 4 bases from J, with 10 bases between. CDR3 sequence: CASSFQGYYEQYF. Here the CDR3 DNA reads TGTGCCAGCAGTTTTCAGGGCTATTACGAGCAGTACTTC.

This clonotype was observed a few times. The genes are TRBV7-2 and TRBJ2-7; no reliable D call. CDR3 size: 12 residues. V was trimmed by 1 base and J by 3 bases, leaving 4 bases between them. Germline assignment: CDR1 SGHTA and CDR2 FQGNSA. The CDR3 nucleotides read TGTGCCAGCAGCTTAGGGTTCTACGAGCAGTACTTC. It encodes CASSLGFYEQYF.

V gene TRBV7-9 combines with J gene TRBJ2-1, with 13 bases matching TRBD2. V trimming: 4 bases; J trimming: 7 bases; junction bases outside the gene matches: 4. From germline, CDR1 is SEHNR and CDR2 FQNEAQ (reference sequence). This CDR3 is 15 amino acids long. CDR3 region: CASSSPGLAGNEQFF. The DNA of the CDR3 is TGTGCCAGCAGCTCCCCGGGACTAGCGGGGAATGAGCAGTTCTTC.

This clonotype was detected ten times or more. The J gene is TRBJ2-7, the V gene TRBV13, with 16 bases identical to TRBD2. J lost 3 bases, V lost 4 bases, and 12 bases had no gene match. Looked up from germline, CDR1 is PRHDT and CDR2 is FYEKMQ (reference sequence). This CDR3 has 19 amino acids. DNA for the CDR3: TGTGCCAGCAGCTCCAGTCCCGGGACTAGCGGGAGGGCGGGCTACGAGCAGTACTTC. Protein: CASSSSPGTSGRAGYEQYF. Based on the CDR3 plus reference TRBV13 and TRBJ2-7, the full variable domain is AAGVIQSPRHLIKEKRETATLKCYPIPRHDTVYWYQQGPGQDPQFLISFYEKMQSDKGSIPDRFSAQQFSDYHSELNMSSLELGDSALYFCASSSSPGTSGRAGYEQYFGPGTRLTVT.

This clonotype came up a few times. CDR3 protein: CASSLLLSGFNSPLHF. The CDR3 DNA reads TGTGCCAGCAGTTTACTTCTTAGCGGCTTTAATTCACCCCTCCACTTT. The rearrangement joins TRBV27 to TRBJ1-6; no clear D. The germline V and J ends were trimmed by 2 bases and 6 bases, with 14 bases remaining between them. The length of the CDR3 is 16 residues. Looked up from germline, CDR1 is MNHEY and CDR2 is SMNVEV (reference sequence).

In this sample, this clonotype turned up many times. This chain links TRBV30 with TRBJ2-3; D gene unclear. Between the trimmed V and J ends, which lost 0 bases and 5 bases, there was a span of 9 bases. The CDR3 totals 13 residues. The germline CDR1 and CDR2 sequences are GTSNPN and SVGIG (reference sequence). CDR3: CAWSVRRRDTQYF. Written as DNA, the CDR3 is TGTGCCTGGAGTGTCCGACGGAGAGATACGCAGTATTTT.

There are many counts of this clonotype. The CDR3 sequence is CASSGTGPKAKNIQYF. The CDR3 nucleotides are TGTGCCAGCAGTGGCACGGGTCCCAAGGCCAAAAACATTCAGTACTTC. The V and J genes are TRBV6-1 and TRBJ2-4, with unresolved D. In germline, CDR1 is MNHNS, CDR2 SASEGT. The CDR3 sequence is 16 residues long. V was cut by 4 bases and J by 1 base, with 14 bases left in between.

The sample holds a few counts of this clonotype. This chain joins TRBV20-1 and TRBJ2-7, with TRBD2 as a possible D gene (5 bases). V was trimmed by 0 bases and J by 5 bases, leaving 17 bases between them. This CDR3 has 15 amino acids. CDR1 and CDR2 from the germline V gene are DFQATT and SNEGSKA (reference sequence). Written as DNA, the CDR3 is TGCAGTGCTAGAGATTCAGAGGACTTCGATGACGAGCAGTACTTC. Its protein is CSARDSEDFDDEQYF.

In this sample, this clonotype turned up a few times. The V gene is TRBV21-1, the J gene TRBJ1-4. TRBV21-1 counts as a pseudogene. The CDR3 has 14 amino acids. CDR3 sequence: CASHKRAENEKLFF. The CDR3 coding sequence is TGTGCCAGCCACAAAAGAGCCGAAAACGAAAAACTGTTTTTT.

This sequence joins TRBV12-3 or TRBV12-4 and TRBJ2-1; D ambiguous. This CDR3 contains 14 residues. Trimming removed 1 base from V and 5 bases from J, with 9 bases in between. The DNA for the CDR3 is TGTGCCAGCAGTTTAGACGGGTTCGACAATGAGCAGTTCTTC. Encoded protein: CASSLDGFDNEQFF.

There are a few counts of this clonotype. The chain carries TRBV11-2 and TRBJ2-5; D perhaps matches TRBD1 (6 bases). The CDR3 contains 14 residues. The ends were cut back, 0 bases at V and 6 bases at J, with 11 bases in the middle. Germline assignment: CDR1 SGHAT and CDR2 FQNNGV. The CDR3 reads CASSLDDRMKTQYF. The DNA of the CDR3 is TGTGCCAGCAGCTTAGACGACAGGATGAAGACCCAGTACTTC.

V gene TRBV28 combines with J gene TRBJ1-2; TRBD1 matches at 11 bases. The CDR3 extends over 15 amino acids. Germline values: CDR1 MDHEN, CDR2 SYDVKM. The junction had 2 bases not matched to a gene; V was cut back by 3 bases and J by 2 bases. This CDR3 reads CASSFRDRGNYGYTF. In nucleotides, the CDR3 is TGTGCCAGCAGTTTCCGGGACAGGGGGAACTATGGCTACACCTTC.

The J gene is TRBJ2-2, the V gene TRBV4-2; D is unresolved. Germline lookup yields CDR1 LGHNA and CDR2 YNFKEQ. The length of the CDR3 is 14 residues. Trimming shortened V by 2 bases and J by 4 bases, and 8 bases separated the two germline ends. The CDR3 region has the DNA TGTGCCAGCAGCCAAAGTGACGGCACCGGGGAGCTGTTTTTT. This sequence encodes CASSQSDGTGELFF.

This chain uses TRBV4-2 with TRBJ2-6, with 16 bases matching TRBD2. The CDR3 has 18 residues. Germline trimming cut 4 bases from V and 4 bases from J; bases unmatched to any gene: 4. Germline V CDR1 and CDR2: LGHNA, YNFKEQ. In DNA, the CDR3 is TGTGCCAGCAGCCCGGGACTAGCGGGAGGGGTAGGGGCCAACGTCCTGACTTTC. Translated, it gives CASSPGLAGGVGANVLTF.

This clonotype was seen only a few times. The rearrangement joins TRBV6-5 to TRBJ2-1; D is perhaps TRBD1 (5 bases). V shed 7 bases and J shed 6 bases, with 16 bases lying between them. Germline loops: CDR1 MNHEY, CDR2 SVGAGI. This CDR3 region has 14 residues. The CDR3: CASNQGNRINEQFF. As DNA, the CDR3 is TGTGCCAGCAACCAGGGTAATAGAATCAATGAGCAGTTCTTC.

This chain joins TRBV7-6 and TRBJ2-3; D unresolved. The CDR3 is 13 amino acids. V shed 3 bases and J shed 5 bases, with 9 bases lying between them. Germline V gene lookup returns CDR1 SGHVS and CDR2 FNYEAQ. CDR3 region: CASSFSAKDTQYF. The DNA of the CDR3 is TGTGCCAGCAGCTTTTCCGCTAAAGATACGCAGTATTTT.

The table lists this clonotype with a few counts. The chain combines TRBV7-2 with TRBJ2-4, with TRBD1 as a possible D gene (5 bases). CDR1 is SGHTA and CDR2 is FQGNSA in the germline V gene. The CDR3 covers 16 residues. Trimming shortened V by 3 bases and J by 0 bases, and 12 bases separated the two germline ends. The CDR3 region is CASSFTGVLAKNIQYF. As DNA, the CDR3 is TGTGCCAGCAGCTTTACAGGAGTCCTAGCCAAAAACATTCAGTACTTC.

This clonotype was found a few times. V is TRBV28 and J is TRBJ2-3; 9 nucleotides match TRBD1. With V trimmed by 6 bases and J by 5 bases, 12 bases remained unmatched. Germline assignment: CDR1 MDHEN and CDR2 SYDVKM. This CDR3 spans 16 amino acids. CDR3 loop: CASRSLPGQGGDTQYF. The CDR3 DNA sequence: TGTGCCAGCAGATCTTTACCGGGACAGGGAGGAGATACGCAGTATTTT.

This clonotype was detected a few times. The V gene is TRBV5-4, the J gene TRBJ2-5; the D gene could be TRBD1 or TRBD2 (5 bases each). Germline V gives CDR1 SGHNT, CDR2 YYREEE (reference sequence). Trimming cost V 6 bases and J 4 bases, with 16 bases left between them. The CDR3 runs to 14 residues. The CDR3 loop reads CASTSGTRAETQYF. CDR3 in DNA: TGTGCCAGCACCTCCGGGACCAGGGCAGAGACCCAGTACTTC.

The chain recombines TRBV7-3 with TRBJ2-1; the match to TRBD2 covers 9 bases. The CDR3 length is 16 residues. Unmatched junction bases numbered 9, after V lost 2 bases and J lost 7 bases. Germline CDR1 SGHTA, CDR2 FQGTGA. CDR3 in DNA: TGTGCCAGCAGCTTAGCCGGGACTAGCTCCCCTAATGAGCAGTTCTTC. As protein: CASSLAGTSSPNEQFF.

CDR3 coding DNA: TGTGCCAGCAGCTGGACCAGGCAAGAGACCCAGTACTTC. This sequence encodes CASSWTRQETQYF. The rearrangement joins TRBV27 to TRBJ2-5; D is uncertain. The CDR3 is 13 residues long. CDR1 is MNHEY and CDR2 is SMNVEV in the germline V gene (reference sequence). Deletions cut 6 bases from V and 2 bases from J, with 10 bases between.

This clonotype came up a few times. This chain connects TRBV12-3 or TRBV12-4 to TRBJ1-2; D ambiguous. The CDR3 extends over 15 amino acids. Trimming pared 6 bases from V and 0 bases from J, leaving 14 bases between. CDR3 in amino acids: CASRNRAGANYGYTF. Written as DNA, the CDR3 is TGTGCCAGCAGAAATCGGGCGGGAGCTAACTATGGCTACACCTTC.

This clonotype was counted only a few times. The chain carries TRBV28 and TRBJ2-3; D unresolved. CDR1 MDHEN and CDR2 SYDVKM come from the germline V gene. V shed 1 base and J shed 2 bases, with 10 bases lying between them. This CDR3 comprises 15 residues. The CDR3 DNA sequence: TGTGCCAGCAGTTTATCCAGAGCTACCACAGATACGCAGTATTTT. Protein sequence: CASSLSRATTDTQYF.

The CDR3 is CASRDANHEQYF. The DNA of the CDR3 is TGTGCCAGCAGGGACGCCAACCACGAGCAGTACTTC. The V and J genes are TRBV28 and TRBJ2-7; D not resolved. The V end lost 6 bases, the J end lost 5 bases, and 11 bases lay between the germline ends. Germline assignment: CDR1 MDHEN and CDR2 SYDVKM. This CDR3 spans 12 amino acids.